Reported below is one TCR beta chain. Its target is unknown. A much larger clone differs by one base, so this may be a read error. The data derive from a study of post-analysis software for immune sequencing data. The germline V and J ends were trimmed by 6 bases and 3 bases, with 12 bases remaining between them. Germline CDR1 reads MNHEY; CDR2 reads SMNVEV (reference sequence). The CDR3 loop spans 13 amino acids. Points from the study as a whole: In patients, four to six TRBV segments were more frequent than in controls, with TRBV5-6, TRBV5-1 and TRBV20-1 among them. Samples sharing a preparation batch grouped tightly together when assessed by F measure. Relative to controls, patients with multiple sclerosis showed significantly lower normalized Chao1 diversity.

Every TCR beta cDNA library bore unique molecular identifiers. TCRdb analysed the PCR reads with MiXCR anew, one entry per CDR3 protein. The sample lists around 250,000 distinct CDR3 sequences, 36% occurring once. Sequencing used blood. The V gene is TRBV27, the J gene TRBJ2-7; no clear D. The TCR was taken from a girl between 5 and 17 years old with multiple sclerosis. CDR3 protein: CASRLRRVYEQYF. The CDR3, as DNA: TGTGCCAGCAGGTTACGGCGAGTCTACGAGCAGTACTTC.